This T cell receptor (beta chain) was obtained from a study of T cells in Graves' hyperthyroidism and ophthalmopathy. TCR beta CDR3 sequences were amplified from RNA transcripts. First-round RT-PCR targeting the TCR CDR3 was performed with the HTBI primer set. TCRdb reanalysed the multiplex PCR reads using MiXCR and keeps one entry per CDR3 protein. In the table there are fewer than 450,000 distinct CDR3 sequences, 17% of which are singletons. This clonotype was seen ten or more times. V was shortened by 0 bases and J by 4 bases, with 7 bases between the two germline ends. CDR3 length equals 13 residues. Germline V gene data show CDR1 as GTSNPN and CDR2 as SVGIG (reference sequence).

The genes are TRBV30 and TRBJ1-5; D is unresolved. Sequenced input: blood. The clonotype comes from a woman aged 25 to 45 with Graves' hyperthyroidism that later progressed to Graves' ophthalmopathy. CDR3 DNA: TGTGCCTGGAGTGTGGGTGAAAATCAGCCCCAGCATTTT. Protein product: CAWSVGENQPQHF.